This T cell receptor beta chain emerged from a study of CD8 T cells in Susac syndrome. About the research overall: When their blood was taken, patients with Susac syndrome were therapy-naive, taking corticosteroids, or taking intravenous immunoglobulin alone. Study observations and caveats: Regarding the TCR sequencing and HLA analysis, the study admitted that a relatively small number of individuals were involved.

Negative magnetic isolation gave CD8+ and CD4+ cells; FACS enriched CD8+ TEMRA. Note on this clonotype: What it recognizes is unknown.

The RNA, about 0.5 to 1 ug, was put through reverse transcription using random hexamers. immunoSEQ multiplex PCR amplified TCR beta CDR3 across 54 Vbeta, 13 Jbeta. TCRdb passed the immunoSEQ multiplex PCR reads through MiXCR, listing each CDR3 protein once. The data show around 170,000 distinct CDR3 sequences, with 94% seen just once and 0.12% held by the top ten. This receptor was identified in a human donor with Susac syndrome. Sequenced: CD4+ T cells from PBMCs.

Here the CDR3 reads CASSIWTGTLPGEQYF. The CDR3 nucleotides read TGTGCCAGTAGTATCTGGACAGGGACCCTCCCGGGCGAGCAGTACTTC. The chain combines TRBV19 with TRBJ2-7; 8 nucleotides agree with TRBD1. This CDR3 is built from 16 residues. Germline V gene lookup returns CDR1 LNHDA and CDR2 SQIVND (reference sequence). The ends lost 3 bases at V and 6 bases at J; junction bases unmatched: 13.